This T cell receptor (beta chain) is drawn from a study of CD8+ T cells in alopecia areata. Across the study: Each day, treated patients took oral tofacitinib twice, at 5 to 10 mg per dose. Findings and limits, study-wide: Amid tofacitinib therapy, many expanded lesional clones stayed present in scalp and blood. Whether baseline CD8+ expansion is linked to response remains uncertain, given a single nonresponder.

Isolated RNA was reverse transcribed into cDNA used as the sequencing template. TCRdb's table, derived via immunoSEQ multiplex PCR, lists solely in-frame clones and lacks some. In the table there are around 100,000 clones, roughly 60% of which are singletons. This clone appeared a few times. As yet, its antigen is unknown. Treatment defined: oral pan-JAK inhibitor, 5-10 mg twice daily. V lost 3 bases, J lost 0 bases, and 12 bases lay in between. The germline CDR1 and CDR2 sequences are GTSNPN and SVGIG (reference sequence). The CDR3 consists of 16 residues. The TCR sequence derives from a human donor with alopecia areata. The source was CD8+ T cells sorted from blood, collected at approximately week 55, from a patient treated with tofacitinib. This sequence joins TRBV30 and TRBJ1-6, with D uncertain. CDR3 in DNA: TGTGCCTGGAGGGGGATGTCGAGCTCCTATAATTCACCCCTCCACTTT. This encodes CAWRGMSSSYNSPLHF.